This T cell receptor (beta chain) was recorded in a study of blood T cells in healthy people across ages. Next came a second PCR, run for about 6 to 11 cycles, which used a sample-barcoded 5' primer along with a J-beta primer mix. MiXCR, applied by TCRdb to the 5' RACE reads, yields one record per CDR3 protein. The sample lists 2 million or so distinct CDR3 sequences; less than 50% were seen once. The authors extracted at least 6 micrograms of total RNA per sample. This CDR3 has 13 amino acids. V was clipped by 4 bases and J by 6 bases, with 12 bases between them. About this clonotype: Its antigen is as yet unknown.

Findings and limits, study-wide: Observed TCR beta diversity showed a strong correlation with the percentage of naive T cells as measured by flow cytometry. Estimates drawn from one million T cells were deemed to understate diversity.

The receptor's source is a middle-aged woman in good health. The gene calls are TRBV12-3 or TRBV12-4 and TRBJ1-2; D unclear. Input material: blood. The CDR3 coding sequence is TGTGCCAGCAGTTCCCTCGGGGAGGATGGCTACACCTTC. Its protein is CASSSLGEDGYTF.